This T cell receptor beta chain originates from a study of cytomegalovirus exposure and HLA in healthy donors. With 60 Vbeta and 13 Jbeta primers, the PCR was carried out. Some clones are missing from TCRdb's copy, which holds only in-frame ones; the method was immunoSEQ multiplex PCR. The sample has around 150,000 clones, approximately 76% seen once. The receptor comes from a man aged 55-75 years in good health and CMV-seronegative. Sequenced: PBMCs.

The CDR3 here is CASSLAGTGGYYEQYF. The CDR3 DNA reads TGTGCCAGCAGCTTGGCCGGGACAGGGGGTTATTACGAGCAGTACTTC. The chain uses TRBV7-2 and TRBJ2-7, with 11 bases that match TRBD1. The CDR3 runs to 16 residues. Trimming at V came to 3 bases and at J to 4 bases, leaving 8 bases not matched to a gene. The germline CDR1 and CDR2 sequences are SGHTA and FQGNSA.